The rows below give T cell receptor beta chains drawn from one sample of a study of cytomegalovirus exposure and HLA in healthy donors. Sequencing used immunoSEQ multiplex PCR; TCRdb keeps in-frame clones, though not all of them. The clone table shows 220,000 or so clones, with the ten largest holding 0.9% to 1.4%. The sample comprised PBMCs. The source is a girl aged 2 to 9 in good health and CMV-seropositive. CDR3s include the opening cysteine and the closing phenylalanine or tryptophan. The order of the fields is V gene, J gene, D gene, CDR3 DNA, CDR3 protein. A D gene is named only where the DNA matches it firmly.

>TRBV21-1|TRBJ1-1|.
TGTGCCAGCAGCAAAGAATGGGTCAGGGAGAACACTGAAGCTTTCTTT
CASSKEWVRENTEAFF
>TRBV27|TRBJ2-2|TRBD2
TGTGCCAGCAGTTTAGTAGCGGGACCTAACACCGGGGAGCTGTTTTTT
CASSLVAGPNTGELFF
>TRBV11-2|TRBJ2-3|.
TGTGCCAGCAGCTTACCAGGGGCAGATACGCAGTATTTT
CASSLPGADTQYF
>TRBV5-8|TRBJ2-7|.
TGTGCCAGCAGCCATTCTATGGATCAGGTCCCCCACGAGCAGTACTTC
CASSHSMDQVPHEQYF
>TRBV5-1|TRBJ2-4|TRBD2
TGCGCCAGCAGCCCAAAGGGACTAGTCGTGGCCAAAAACATTCAGTACTTC
CASSPKGLVVAKNIQYF
>TRBV6-5|TRBJ1-1|.
TGTGCCAGCAGTGTTACAGGGAACACTGAAGCTTTCTTT
CASSVTGNTEAFF
>TRBV2|TRBJ1-2|.
TGTGCCACCACGACAGGTGTTTATGGCTACACCTTC
CATTTGVYGYTF
>TRBV10-3|TRBJ2-7|TRBD2
TGTGCCGCCGCAGTGACTAGCGGGATTCCTCACGAGCAGTACTTC
CAAAVTSGIPHEQYF
>TRBV2|TRBJ2-1|.
TGTGCCAGCAGTGGTGGGGGCGGTGGAAGGAATGAGCAGTTCTTC
CASSGGGGGRNEQFF
>TRBV2|TRBJ2-1|TRBD2
TGTGCCAGCAACATACCGGGACTAGCGGACCCAAGCTCCTACAATGAGCAGTTCTTC
CASNIPGLADPSSYNEQFF
>TRBV6-1|TRBJ2-3|.
TGTGCCAGCGCGACAGACACGCAGTATTTT
CASATDTQYF
>TRBV11-2|TRBJ2-7|.
TGTGCCAGCAGCATCCCGGGATCCCGGCTGGGGTACGAGCAGTACTTC
CASSIPGSRLGYEQYF
>TRBV2|TRBJ2-2|TRBD1
TGTGCCACCTTAAGGGCTCAAGGACAGGGGGCAAGGGAGCTGTTTTTT
CATLRAQGQGARELFF
>TRBV27|TRBJ2-7|.
TGTGCCAGCTCCTTAGGGCGGGGCTACGAGCAGTACTTC
CASSLGRGYEQYF
>TRBV19|TRBJ1-5|.
TGTGCCAGTAGTTGGACCGACTATAGCAATCAGCCCCAGCATTTT
CASSWTDYSNQPQHF
>TRBV10-2|TRBJ2-7|.
TGCGCCAGCAGCCCGGGGTTCACCTACGAGCAGTACTTC
CASSPGFTYEQYF
>TRBV28|TRBJ1-4|.
TGTGCCAGCAGTTCCACTAGAGGAAAACTGTTTTTT
CASSSTRGKLFF
>TRBV21-1|TRBJ2-3|.
TGTGCCAGCACCTGGGGAGGAAGCACAGATACGCAGTATTTT
CASTWGGSTDTQYF